The 18 T cell receptor beta chains presented below share a single source sample, sequenced in a study of T-cell memory formation after mild COVID-19. One entry per CDR3 protein results from TCRdb running MiXCR on the 5' RACE reads. The sample carries 350,000 or so distinct CDR3 sequences, under 25% recorded once. Material: PBMCs or a T cell subset sorted from them (not recorded which). All receptors derive from an adult woman who had mild COVID-19 (a few samples of this study predate the infection). Cell type and time point are not known.

The CDR3 DNA is TGTGCCAGCAGCTACTTCCGGGGCACAGATACGCAGTATTTT. Its protein product is CASSYFRGTDTQYF. The chain has TRBV27 and TRBJ2-3; D not certain. V was cut by 6 bases and J by 1 base, with 11 bases left in between. The germline V gene encodes CDR1 MNHEY and CDR2 SMNVEV (reference sequence). The CDR3 has 14 residues.

This chain links TRBV12-3 or TRBV12-4 with TRBJ1-2; TRBD1 matches 7 bases. The CDR3 is 12 amino acids. V shed 7 bases, J shed 7 bases, and the junction held 6 bases outside the gene matches. CDR3 in amino acids: CASTTGALGYTF. CDR3 DNA sequence: TGTGCCAGCACCACAGGGGCCCTTGGCTACACCTTC.

The V gene is TRBV29-1, the J gene TRBJ2-2, with D possibly TRBD2 on 7 matching bases. CDR1 SQVTM and CDR2 ANQGSEA come from the germline V gene. V shed 6 bases and J shed 3 bases, with 11 bases lying between them. The CDR3 covers 13 residues. This CDR3 reads CSVGGPDTGELFF. The DNA for the CDR3 is TGCAGCGTGGGGGGGCCGGACACCGGGGAGCTGTTTTTT.

This clonotype was detected only a few times. This rearrangement joins TRBV4-1 to TRBJ1-5; TRBD1 matches 8 bases. Germline CDR1 is MGHRA and CDR2 is YSYEKL. V was clipped by 3 bases and J by 0 bases; unmatched bases: 4. This CDR3 has 16 amino acids. The CDR3 nucleotides read TGCGCCAGCAGCCAGGGGACAGGTTATAGCAATCAGCCCCAGCATTTT. Translated, it gives CASSQGTGYSNQPQHF.

This clonotype was seen many times. This sequence joins TRBV6-2 or TRBV6-3 and TRBJ1-1; D is uncertain. The CDR3 length is 10 residues. Germline CDR1 is MNHEY and CDR2 is SVGEGT. Trimming removed 8 bases at V and 4 bases at J, with 5 bases between. Here the CDR3 DNA reads TGTGCCAGCCGGATCACTGAAGCTTTCTTT. Protein sequence: CASRITEAFF.

This clonotype was seen only a few times. This chain links TRBV6-1 with TRBJ2-5, with 7 positions matching TRBD2. The CDR3 runs to 15 residues. Germline V gives CDR1 MNHNS, CDR2 SASEGT. V shed 7 bases and J 2 bases; nucleotides not matched to a gene: 10. In DNA, the CDR3 is TGTGCCAGCACGCCGGTCGCGGGGGATCAAGAGACCCAGTACTTC. Protein product: CASTPVAGDQETQYF.

V and J are TRBV3-1 and TRBJ2-3; D gene unclear. Trimming removed 7 bases at V and 10 bases at J, with 9 bases between. Per germline, CDR1 LGHDT and CDR2 YNNKEL (reference sequence). This CDR3 is built from 10 residues. The CDR3 bases are TGTGCCAGCACCCGAGAGGCGCAGTATTTT. It specifies CASTREAQYF.

J is TRBJ2-2 and V is TRBV4-3; no clear D gene. Trimming cost V 0 bases and J 8 bases, with 13 bases left between them. This CDR3 comprises 15 residues. CDR1 and CDR2 (germline): LGHNA, YSLEER. DNA of the CDR3: TGCGCCAGCAGCCAAGAAGGCCGGCTATTGGGGGAGCTGTTTTTT. It specifies CASSQEGRLLGELFF.

The rearrangement uses TRBV7-9 and TRBJ1-2; D is ambiguous. Germline lookup yields CDR1 SEHNR and CDR2 FQNEAQ (reference sequence). The CDR3 runs 14 residues. V was shortened by 9 bases and J by 6 bases, with 20 bases between the two germline ends. CDR3 sequence: CASVLMEGVDGYTF. The CDR3 DNA reads as TGTGCCAGTGTTCTGATGGAGGGCGTCGATGGCTACACCTTC.

Worth noting for this clonotype: One end of the junction is discordant with germline, which a read error may explain. V and J are TRBV3-1 and TRBJ2-5; TRBD2 matches at 11 bases. The CDR3 length is 16 residues. Looked up from germline, CDR1 is LGHDT and CDR2 is YNNKEL (reference sequence). CDR3 nucleotides: TGTGCCTGCAGCCAAAACCTAGCGGGGGGAGGAGAGACCCAGTACTTC. This codes for CACSQNLAGGGETQYF.

There are a few counts of this clonotype. The genes are TRBV20-1 and TRBJ2-1, with 12 bases identical to TRBD2. The CDR3 length is 19 residues. Germline V gives CDR1 DFQATT, CDR2 SNEGSKA (reference sequence). V lost 0 bases, J lost 0 bases, and 9 bases stayed unmatched. The chain's CDR3 is CSARDQGTSGPSSYNEQFF. The CDR3 nucleotides read TGCAGTGCTAGAGATCAAGGGACTAGCGGGCCAAGCTCCTACAATGAGCAGTTCTTC.

This clonotype has ten or more counts. V is TRBV18 and J is TRBJ2-1, with D possibly matching TRBD2 (5 bases). Germline loops: CDR1 KGHSH, CDR2 LQKENI. Trimming removed 2 bases from V and 0 bases from J, with 5 bases in between. The CDR3 runs to 14 residues. CDR3 DNA: TGTGCCAGCTCACCAGGGAGCTCCTACAATGAGCAGTTCTTC. Protein sequence: CASSPGSSYNEQFF. The whole variable domain, filled in from reference TRBV18 and TRBJ2-1, reads NAGVMQNPRHLVRRRGQEARLRCSPMKGHSHVYWYRQLPEEGLKFMVYLQKENIIDESGMPKERFSAEFPKEGPSILRIQQVVRGDSAAYFCASSPGSSYNEQFFGPGTRLTVL.

This clonotype appeared a few times. The chain combines TRBV20-1 with TRBJ1-4, with TRBD1 identical over 8 bases. CDR1 and CDR2 (germline): DFQATT, SNEGSKA (reference sequence). The CDR3 extends over 15 amino acids. Trimming took 6 bases from V and 5 from J; bases not matched to a gene: 11. CDR3 sequence: CSAQPRDRPNEKLFF. For the CDR3, the DNA is TGCAGTGCCCAGCCCCGGGACAGGCCAAATGAAAAACTGTTTTTT.

Only a few counts were recorded for this clonotype. The rearrangement joins TRBV29-1 to TRBJ2-3; unclear D gene. The CDR3 is made up of 14 amino acids. V was clipped by 8 bases and J by 1 base, with 16 bases between them. Germline V gene sequence: CDR1 SQVTM, CDR2 ANQGSEA. CDR3 coding DNA: TGCAGCCCCCTTCGAGGCCGCTGCACAGATACGCAGTATTTT. Encoded protein: CSPLRGRCTDTQYF.

This clonotype has at least ten counts. The chain joins TRBV29-1 to TRBJ1-2; possible D gene TRBD1, 6 bases. Germline assignment: CDR1 SQVTM and CDR2 ANQGSEA. CDR3 length equals 16 residues. V lost 1 base and J 4 bases, leaving 19 bases between the germline ends. This CDR3 reads CSVEAEWRGISYGYTF. For the CDR3, the DNA is TGCAGCGTTGAAGCGGAATGGAGGGGGATTAGCTATGGCTACACCTTC.

The rearrangement joins TRBV5-1 to TRBJ1-2; perhaps TRBD1 as D (5 bases). The CDR3 spans 13 residues. Per the germline V gene, CDR1 is SGHRS and CDR2 is YFSETQ. V was pared by 8 bases and J by 4 bases, with 15 bases between. The CDR3 spells CASGEGRVYGYTF. The DNA for the CDR3 is TGCGCCAGTGGTGAGGGACGAGTCTATGGCTACACCTTC.

The J gene is TRBJ1-1, the V gene TRBV4-1; 8 positions agree with TRBD1. V was clipped by 2 bases and J by 0 bases; unmatched bases: 14. The germline CDR1 and CDR2 sequences are MGHRA and YSYEKL. This CDR3 has 19 amino acids. The CDR3 DNA reads as TGCGCCAGCAGCCAATCCCCGACAGGGGTGGGGGGTATGAACACTGAAGCTTTCTTT. The encoded protein is CASSQSPTGVGGMNTEAFF.

This rearrangement joins TRBV7-6 to TRBJ2-2, with 14 bases identical to TRBD2. V lost 3 bases and J lost 2; bases outside the gene matches: 5. The CDR3 length is 18 residues. Germline V gene lookup returns CDR1 SGHVS and CDR2 FNYEAQ. The CDR3 coding sequence is TGTGCCAGCAGCTTGACTAGCGGGGGGGCGGTTAACACCGGGGAGCTGTTTTTT. Its translation: CASSLTSGGAVNTGELFF.